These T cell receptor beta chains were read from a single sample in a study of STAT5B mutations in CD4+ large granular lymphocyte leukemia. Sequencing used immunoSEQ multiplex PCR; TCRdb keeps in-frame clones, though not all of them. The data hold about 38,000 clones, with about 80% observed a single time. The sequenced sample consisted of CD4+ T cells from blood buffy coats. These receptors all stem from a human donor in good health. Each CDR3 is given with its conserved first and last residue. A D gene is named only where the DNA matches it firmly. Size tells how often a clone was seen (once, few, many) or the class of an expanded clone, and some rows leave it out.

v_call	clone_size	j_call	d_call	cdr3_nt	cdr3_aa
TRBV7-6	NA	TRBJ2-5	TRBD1	TGTGCCAGCAGCTTAAGGGACAGGGGAGAGACCCAGTACTTC	CASSLRDRGETQYF
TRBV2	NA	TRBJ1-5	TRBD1	TGTGCCAGCAGTGAAACCACCGGGACAGGGGGATCTCGAAGCAATCAGCCCCAGCATTTT	CASSETTGTGGSRSNQPQHF
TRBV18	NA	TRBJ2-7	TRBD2	TGTGCCAGCTCGCCTGTACTAGCGGGGGGGTCCTACGAGCAGTACTTC	CASSPVLAGGSYEQYF
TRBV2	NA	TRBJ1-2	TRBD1	TGTGCCAGCCCAGTTCGACAGGGGACGGGCTACACCTTC	CASPVRQGTGYTF
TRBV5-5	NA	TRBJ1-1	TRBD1	TGTGCCAGCAGCTCGGACAGGGACGGCTCTGAAGCTTTCTTT	CASSSDRDGSEAFF
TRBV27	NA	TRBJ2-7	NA	TGTGCCAGCAGGGGGGTGGGGGCTCGGTCCTACGAGCAGTACTTC	CASRGVGARSYEQYF
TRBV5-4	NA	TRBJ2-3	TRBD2	TGTGCCAGCAGCTTCGGGACTAGCGGGGGCGCAGATACGCAGTATTTT	CASSFGTSGGADTQYF
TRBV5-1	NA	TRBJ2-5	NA	TGCGCCAGCAGCTTGGACAGTAAAGAGACCCAGTACTTC	CASSLDSKETQYF
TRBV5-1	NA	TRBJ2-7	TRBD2	TGCGCCAGCAGCGCCCGGGGGCGGGGGGATTCCTACGAGCAGTACTTC	CASSARGRGDSYEQYF
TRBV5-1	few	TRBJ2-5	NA	TGCGCCAGCAGCCGGGTAGGGGATCACCAAGAGACCCAGTACTTC	CASSRVGDHQETQYF
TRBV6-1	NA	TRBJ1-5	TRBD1	TGTGCCAGCGAGGTAGGACAGGGGGCCGAACAGCCCCAGCATTTT	CASEVGQGAEQPQHF
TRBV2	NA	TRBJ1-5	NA	TGTGCCAGCAGTGAAATACAGGGTACGAGCAATCAGCCCCAGCATTTT	CASSEIQGTSNQPQHF
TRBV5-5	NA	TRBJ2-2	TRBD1	TGTGCCAGCAGCTTGCGGGACAGGGATGGCGGGGAGCTGTTTTTT	CASSLRDRDGGELFF
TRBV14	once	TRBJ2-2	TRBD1	TGTGCCAGCAGCCATCGCGGGACAGGCCCCCCCGGGGAGCTGTTTTTT	CASSHRGTGPPGELFF
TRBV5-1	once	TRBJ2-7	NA	TGCGCCAGCAATCCCGGGACACCGGACTCCTACGAGCAGTACTTC	CASNPGTPDSYEQYF
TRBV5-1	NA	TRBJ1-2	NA	TGCGCCAGCAGCTTGAACAGAGCTAACTATGGCTACACCTTC	CASSLNRANYGYTF
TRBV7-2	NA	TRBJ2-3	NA	TGTGCCAGCAGCCTACTTGGGGCTAGCACAGATACGCAGTATTTT	CASSLLGASTDTQYF
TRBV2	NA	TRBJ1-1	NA	TGTGCCAGCAGACCGAGGGGCCGAGGAAAGAAGAACACTGAAGCTTTCTTT	CASRPRGRGKKNTEAFF
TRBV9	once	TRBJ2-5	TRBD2	TGTGCCAGCAGCGTACCCGGGGGGCAAGAGACCCAGTACTTC	CASSVPGGQETQYF
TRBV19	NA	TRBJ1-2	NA	TGTGCCAGTACCCTTGACAGGATCAACTATGGCTACACCTTC	CASTLDRINYGYTF
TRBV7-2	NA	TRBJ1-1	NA	TGTGCCAGCAGCTTAGTGGGGGGGGGAGAGACTGAAGCTTTCTTT	CASSLVGGGETEAFF
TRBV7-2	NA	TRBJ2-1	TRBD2	TGTGCCAGCAGCTTAACAGCTAGCGGGAGGCGCAATGAGCAGTTCTTC	CASSLTASGRRNEQFF
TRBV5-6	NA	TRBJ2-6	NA	TGTGCCAGCAGCTTGACACTAAATCCTTCTGGGGCCAACGTCCTGACTTTC	CASSLTLNPSGANVLTF
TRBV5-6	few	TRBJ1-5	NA	TGTGCCAGCAGCTTGGGGGGGAGTCGGGGGCAGCATTTT	CASSLGGSRGQHF
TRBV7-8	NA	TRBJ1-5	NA	TGTGCCAGCACCTTAAGGGAGGTGGGCCATAGCAATCAGCCCCAGCATTTT	CASTLREVGHSNQPQHF
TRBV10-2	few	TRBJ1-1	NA	TGCGCCAGCAGTGATAGCAGGAACACTGAAGCTTTCTTT	CASSDSRNTEAFF
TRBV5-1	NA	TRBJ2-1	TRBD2	TGCGCCAGCAGCTTGTATATAGCGGGGGGACAGGTTGAGCAGTTCTTC	CASSLYIAGGQVEQFF
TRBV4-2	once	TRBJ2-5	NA	TGTGCCAGCAGCCAAGGGAGTGCGAAGGAGACCCAGTACTTC	CASSQGSAKETQYF